This record looks at one T cell receptor (beta chain) sequence and its context. The specificity of this receptor is unknown. Nothing much larger sits one base from this clone, and base qualities are not available. TCRbeta CDR3 regions were amplified from genomic DNA by means of the immunoSEQ Assay, a bias-controlled multiplex PCR. Turning to the authors' computational methods: Nucleated cell counts per sample were estimated from amplification of reference gene primers within the assay. To quantify the absolute abundance of each unique TCRbeta CDR3 rearrangement, sequence reads were collapsed and filtered. For each sample, productive Simpson clonality was calculated by taking the square root of Simpson's diversity index across productive rearrangements. TCRdb holds this immuneACCESS table with in-frame rearrangements only. Some clones are missing; in checked studies, unresolved V genes explain under half, and the rest has no known cause. V and J calls and clone size follow that table, whereas D and trimming were derived from the DNA. The sample has around 250,000 clones on record, more than 75% of them singletons. The ten largest clones capture under 7% of the sample.

This sample was included in a study of blood T cell repertoires in COVID-19 (dated by TCRdb to 2020 to 2022). Context from the whole study: Samples from collaborators originated in the United States, Italy and Spain and spanned both the acute and convalescent phases of COVID-19. Samples were obtained from the ongoing ImmuneRACE study (first 160 participants) and from some 1,200 subjects provided by 6 global collaborators. The material from the prospective study consisted of cDNA or gDNA derived from T cells, B-cell-depleted T cells, or PBMCs. Deeply sampled blood TCRbeta repertoires from subjects exposed to, actively infected with, or recovered from COVID-19 were included in the dataset. A de-identified subject ID, COVID-19 status, age in years and sex were almost always included in the sample metadata. HLA class I and class II types, where available, came from metadata supplied by the sample provider rather than from assay-based typing. A freely available public database, intended as a resource for researchers studying the immune response to SARS-CoV-2, is where the repertoires were released.

Participants in the prospective study were aged roughly 18 to 100 years, lived in 20 to 25 United States geographic areas, and enrolled through a virtual design. To assign participants to cohorts, the prospective study relied on clinical history that participants themselves reported in a screening survey and a study questionnaire. Exposed participants were defined as having been in contact with someone with a PCR-confirmed or clinician-diagnosed COVID-19 case within 2 weeks of study entry. In the prospective study, whole blood, serum and a nasopharyngeal or oropharyngeal swab were collected from each participant by mobile phlebotomists. Participants in the prospective study had the option to provide additional blood draws and questionnaires over an approximately 2-month period. Blood samples from the prospective study were shipped frozen or at room temperature prior to DNA extraction. Counted from cysteine to phenylalanine, this CDR3 has 13 amino acids. The sequence is cut down to CDR3 DNA, 39 bases in frame from base 1. V trim: 6 bases; J trim: 5 bases; unmatched bases: 5.

What the study reported, not specific to this receptor: The quantity of clinical and demographic metadata differed by source and by participant and was supplied without curation.

The receptor comes from a woman between 50 and 59 years old who had been exposed to COVID-19. The sample comprised PBMCs or T cells enriched from blood (not recorded which). The sequence is built from TRBV12-3 or TRBV12-4 and TRBJ2-5, and 8 junction bases match TRBD1. The sequenced DNA is TGTGCCAGCAGGGGCAGGGGGCGGGAGACCCAGTACTTC. It translates as CASRGRGRETQYF.